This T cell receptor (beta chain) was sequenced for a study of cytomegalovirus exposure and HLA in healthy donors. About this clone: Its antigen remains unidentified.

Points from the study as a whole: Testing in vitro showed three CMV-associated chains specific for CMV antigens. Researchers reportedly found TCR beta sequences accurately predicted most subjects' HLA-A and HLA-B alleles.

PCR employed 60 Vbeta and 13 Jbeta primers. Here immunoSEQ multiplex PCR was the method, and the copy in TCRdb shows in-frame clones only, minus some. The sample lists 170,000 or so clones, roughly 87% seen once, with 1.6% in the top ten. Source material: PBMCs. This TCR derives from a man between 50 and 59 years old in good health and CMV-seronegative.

The CDR3 loop reads CASSESRSSGRNNEQFF. The CDR3 DNA reads as TGCGCCAGCAGTGAGTCTCGTTCTAGCGGGAGGAACAATGAGCAGTTCTTC. The chain carries TRBV10-1 and TRBJ2-1, with 11 bases lining up with TRBD2. The germline V gene has CDR1 WNHNN and CDR2 SYGVQD (reference sequence). V was clipped by 0 bases and J by 5 bases; unmatched bases: 6. The CDR3 sequence is 17 residues long.